This T cell receptor beta chain was found in a study of T cell responses to AZD1222 COVID-19 vaccine. General observations from the study: Nearly half of spike-specific TCRs reportedly go after variant regions that carry no mutations. Clonal diversity was possibly underestimated; the donors were predominantly white British and more often female. Spike-specific TCR breadth and depth went up after people got two AZD1222 doses. Spike was spanned by vaccine-associated CD4 TCRs, which were dominant at 160-218 and 743-854.

Regarding this clone: What it binds is unknown.

Repertoires were generated with immunoSEQ multiplex PCR, while TCRdb's copy carries only in-frame clones and drops some. The sample carries about 85,000 clones, roughly nine tenths recorded once. Trimming cost V 6 bases and J 0 bases; bases outside gene matches: 5. Germline values: CDR1 SGHRS, CDR2 YFSETQ. CDR3 length equals 15 residues. The sequence derives from an adult in good health. J is TRBJ2-3 and V is TRBV5-1, with 9 positions matching TRBD1. The sequenced sample was peripheral blood, obtained on day 0 of AZD1222 vaccination. The CDR3 reads CASNSGTGSTDTQYF. The CDR3 DNA follows: TGCGCCAGCAATTCCGGGACAGGGAGCACAGATACGCAGTATTTT. The full variable domain, its missing parts supplied by reference TRBV5-1 and TRBJ2-3, is KAGVTQTPRYLIKTRGQQVTLSCSPISGHRSVSWYQQTPGQGLQFLFEYFSETQRNKGNFPGRFSGRQFSNSRSEMNVSTLELGDSALYLCASNSGTGSTDTQYFGPGTRLTVL.